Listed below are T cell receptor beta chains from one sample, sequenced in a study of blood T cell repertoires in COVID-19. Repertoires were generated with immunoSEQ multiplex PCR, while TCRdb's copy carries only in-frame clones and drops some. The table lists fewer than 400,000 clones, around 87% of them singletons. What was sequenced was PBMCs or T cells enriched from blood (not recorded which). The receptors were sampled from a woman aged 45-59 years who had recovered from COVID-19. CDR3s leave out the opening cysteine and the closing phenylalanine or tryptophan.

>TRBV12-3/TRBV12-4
ASSYAGNQPQH
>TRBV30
AWRVAGGPGEQF
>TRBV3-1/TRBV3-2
ASSQARGQNGYT
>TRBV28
ASSFSGRERNSPLH
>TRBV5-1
ASRISTVDGYT
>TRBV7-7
ASSLGPAGARGHEQY
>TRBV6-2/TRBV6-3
ASSHRGLKSNYGYT
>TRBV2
ASSSGTSGSTDTQY
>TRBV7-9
ASSFQDSLNTEAF
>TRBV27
ASSPTGANYGYT